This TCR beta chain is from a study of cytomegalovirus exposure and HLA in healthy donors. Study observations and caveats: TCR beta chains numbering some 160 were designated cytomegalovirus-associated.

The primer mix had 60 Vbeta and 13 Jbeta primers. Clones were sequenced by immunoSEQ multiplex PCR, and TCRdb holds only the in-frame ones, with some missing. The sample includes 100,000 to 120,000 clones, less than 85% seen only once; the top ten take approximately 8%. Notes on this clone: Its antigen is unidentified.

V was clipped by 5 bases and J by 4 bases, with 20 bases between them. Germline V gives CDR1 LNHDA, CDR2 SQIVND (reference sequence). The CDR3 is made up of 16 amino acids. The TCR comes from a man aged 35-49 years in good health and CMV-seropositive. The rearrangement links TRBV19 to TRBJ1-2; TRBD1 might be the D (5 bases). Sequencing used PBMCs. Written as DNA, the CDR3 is TGTGCCAGTAGTTCATTCCTCAGGGAAGGTGGCTATGGCTACACCTTC. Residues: CASSSFLREGGYGYTF.